Following are 10 T cell receptor beta chains from one sample sequenced in a study of blood T cell repertoires in COVID-19. The table came from immunoSEQ multiplex PCR; TCRdb's copy has only in-frame clones and leaves some out. The sample consists of more than 250,000 clones, around 83% of them appearing once. Sequencing was done on a sample of PBMCs or T cells enriched from blood (not recorded which). All receptors derive from a man aged 40-50 years who had been exposed to COVID-19.

The chain links TRBV4-2 to TRBJ2-7, with 9 bases lining up with TRBD2. CDR3 length: 17 amino acids. J gave up 0 bases and V 1 base, and 7 bases lay outside the gene matches. Germline CDR1 LGHNA, CDR2 YNFKEQ. CDR3 protein: CASSQASIAGDSYEQYF. CDR3 nucleotides: TGTGCCAGCAGCCAAGCTAGTATAGCGGGAGACTCCTACGAGCAGTACTTC.

The gene calls are TRBV29-1 and TRBJ1-2, with a tentative D call TRBD1 (5 bases). V was pared by 4 bases and J by 3 bases, with 15 bases between. The CDR3 runs 14 residues. Per the germline V gene, CDR1 is SQVTM and CDR2 is ANQGSEA. The CDR3 nucleotides are TGCAGCGTTGGGTTACAGGCGATTCACTATGGCTACACCTTC. Residues: CSVGLQAIHYGYTF.

The chain links TRBV27 to TRBJ1-1, with D perhaps matching TRBD1 (6 bases). V lost 5 bases and J 0 bases, leaving 19 bases between the germline ends. Germline loops: CDR1 MNHEY, CDR2 SMNVEV (reference sequence). CDR3 length: 17 amino acids. For the CDR3, the DNA is TGTGCCAGCAGTCCGCCGTTGGGGGCGGCGGTGAACACTGAAGCTTTCTTT. Its protein product is CASSPPLGAAVNTEAFF.

This clone was counted a single time. V and J are TRBV10-3 and TRBJ1-6, with 10 bases fitting TRBD1. V lost 6 bases to trimming and J lost 5 bases; unmatched junction nucleotides: 4. The germline V gene encodes CDR1 ENHRY and CDR2 SYGVKD. The CDR3 is 15 residues long. For the CDR3, the DNA is TGTGCCATCAGGGAGGGGACAGGGGATAATTCACCCCTCCACTTT. Encoded protein: CAIREGTGDNSPLHF.

The chain recombines TRBV7-3 with TRBJ2-6, with D perhaps TRBD2 (5 bases). Looked up from germline, CDR1 is SGHTA and CDR2 is FQGTGA. V gave up 5 bases and J gave up 3 bases, with 11 bases separating them. This CDR3 comprises 15 residues. CDR3 protein: CASSQSAGGANVLTF. DNA of the CDR3: TGTGCCAGCAGCCAGTCCGCGGGTGGGGCCAACGTCCTGACTTTC.

This chain links TRBV9 with TRBJ1-3, with unresolved D. The V end lost 0 bases, the J end lost 0 bases, and 19 bases lay between the germline ends. This CDR3 spans 19 amino acids. CDR1 is SGDLS, CDR2 YYNGEE, per germline. Here the CDR3 DNA reads TGTGCCAGCAGCGTAGAGCTTCATGGCAGCCTAGCCTCTGGAAACACCATATATTTT. The encoded protein is CASSVELHGSLASGNTIYF.

The genes are TRBV5-4 and TRBJ2-1, with 8 bases identical to TRBD2. Looked up from germline, CDR1 is SGHNT and CDR2 is YYREEE (reference sequence). This CDR3 comprises 15 residues. V gave up 2 bases and J gave up 1 base; unmatched junction bases: 2. The CDR3 bases are TGTGCCAGCAGCTTAGTAGCGGGATCCTACAATGAGCAGTTCTTC. This sequence encodes CASSLVAGSYNEQFF.

This CDR3 is CASMKQGPYNEQFF. The CDR3 DNA follows: TGTGCCAGCATGAAACAGGGCCCTTACAATGAGCAGTTCTTC. This chain uses TRBV7-9 with TRBJ2-1; a possible D gene is TRBD1 (6 bases). The V end was cut by 7 bases, the J end by 4 bases, with 14 bases between. This CDR3 region has 14 residues. In germline, CDR1 is SEHNR, CDR2 FQNEAQ (reference sequence).

The chain uses TRBV19 and TRBJ2-1; 10 bases align to TRBD2. V lost 2 bases and J lost 7; bases outside the gene matches: 14. This CDR3 has 18 residues. In germline, CDR1 is LNHDA, CDR2 SQIVND (reference sequence). The CDR3 sequence is CASSITSGKAGVMNEQFF. CDR3 DNA sequence: TGTGCCAGTAGTATAACTAGCGGGAAGGCGGGCGTGATGAATGAGCAGTTCTTC.

V gene TRBV15 combines with J gene TRBJ2-7; 9 bases are a match to TRBD1. V shed 3 bases, J shed 6 bases, and the junction held 9 bases outside the gene matches. Germline V lookup: CDR1 LNHNV, CDR2 YYDKDF (reference sequence). CDR3 length: 15 amino acids. The CDR3 region is CATSRRGTGFSEQYF. Here the CDR3 DNA reads TGTGCCACCAGCAGGAGGGGGACAGGGTTTTCCGAGCAGTACTTC. Filled out from reference TRBV15 and TRBJ2-7, the complete variable domain reads DAMVIQNPRYQVTQFGKPVTLSCSQTLNHNVMYWYQQKSSQAPKLLFHYYDKDFNNEADTPDNFQSRRPNTSFCFLDIRSPGLGDTAMYLCATSRRGTGFSEQYFGPGTRLTVT.